Described below is a single T cell receptor (beta chain) sequence and its context. This clone was seen only a few times. It lacks a known antigen. No much larger clone exists at a distance of one base, and base qualities are not known. Other DNA variants within this sample encode the same CDR3. CDR1 and CDR2, looked up from the germline V gene, are SGHNT and YENEEA. The cysteine opens and the phenylalanine closes a CDR3 of 13 amino acids. Of all the DNA, just the CDR3 is kept, 39 bases in frame from base 1. V drops 5 bases and J drops 5 bases, leaving 12 bases in between. This sample was included in a study of cytomegalovirus exposure and HLA in healthy donors (dated by TCRdb to about 2017). About the investigation overall: A later analysis indicated that the 90 to 150 validation repertoires were generated on the platform also employed for the roughly 730 repertoires of the first cohort. The study was designed to test whether signatures of past pathogen exposure could be identified by cataloging public T cell receptors. Along with the 666-subject first cohort, a separate validation cohort of 120 different subjects was used. The study combined high-throughput TCR immunosequencing, statistical association of individual TCRs with disease status, and machine learning to predict cytomegalovirus infection status.

Results the study describes overall, beyond this receptor: The study listed around 160 TCR beta chains as associated with cytomegalovirus. Three of the identified cytomegalovirus-associated TCR beta chains were confirmed in vitro to be specific for cytomegalovirus antigens. The classifier was reported to diagnose cytomegalovirus status with high specificity and sensitivity in both the original cohort and the validation cohort. Subsequent analysis determined that TCRs grouped into clusters in the first cohort also showed a tendency toward co-occurrence across the approximately 120 validation repertoires, and approximately 93% of cluster scores exceeded 0. The authors suggested that the approach could potentially be generalized to other disease states and immunological phenotypes. A later analysis lacked HLA typing for the validation cohort, so it scored co-occurrence in that cohort across all 110 or so repertoires. While some public TCRs were present in many individuals, most TCR sequences turned up only very rarely across donors.

The library was produced with the immunoSEQ multiplex PCR assay. Concerning the study's data processing: To diagnose cytomegalovirus status from the catalog of TCR beta chain sequences, a statistical classification framework was built. In TCRdb, the immuneACCESS table is reduced to in-frame sequences with V and J assigned. These tables do not hold every clone; where another copy was compared, an unresolved V gene accounts for under half, and the others remain unexplained. The DNA was the basis for D and trimming; V, J and clone size are from that table. This sample has under 350,000 clones in its table, and approximately 86% of those were observed once. 0.9% to 1.1% of the sample comes from the top ten. The donors belonged to the validation cohort of approximately 130 subjects, which was separate from the roughly 670-subject first cohort.

This chain joins TRBV11-3 to TRBJ1-2, with TRBD1 as a weak D call on 6 bases. This clonotype was sampled from a woman between 18 and 30 years old in good health and CMV-seronegative. Sequencing was performed on PBMCs. The DNA sequence is as follows: TGTGCCAGCAGCGACCGGGACAATTATGGCTACACCTTC. Its protein is CASSDRDNYGYTF. With the portions outside the CDR3 filled from the reference TRBV11-3 and TRBJ1-2 genes, the complete variable region becomes EAGVVQSPRYKIIEKKQPVAFWCNPISGHNTLYWYLQNLGQGPELLIRYENEEAVDDSQLPKDRFSAERLKGVDSTLKIQPAELGDSAVYLCASSDRDNYGYTFGSGTRLTVV.